The 9 T cell receptor beta chains listed next were all sequenced from one sample in a study of CD8+CD57+ T cells in acquired aplastic anemia. Template material for TCR beta VDJ and CDR3 profiling consisted of genomic DNA. Each CDR3 protein is one row after TCRdb ran MiXCR on the reads. The sample yields about 180,000 distinct CDR3 sequences, about 50% seen once. Patients sequenced had flow cytometry evidence of CD8+CD57+ cell expansion. Material for sequencing was sorted CD4+, CD8+, or CD8+CD57+ T cells (not recorded which) from PBMCs. These receptors were taken from a human donor with aplastic anemia.

Only a few counts were recorded for this clonotype. V and J are TRBV19 and TRBJ2-5; D gene unclear. CDR1 and CDR2 (germline): LNHDA, SQIVND (reference sequence). There are 12 residues in the CDR3. The germline V and J ends were trimmed by 5 bases and 2 bases, with 6 bases remaining between them. The DNA of the CDR3 is TGTGCCAGTAGTCAGGTGCAAGAGACCCAGTACTTC. This codes for CASSQVQETQYF.

The chain couples TRBV7-6 to TRBJ2-7; 8 positions agree with TRBD1. Germline-derived CDR1 and CDR2 are SGHVS and FNYEAQ. The CDR3 is made up of 16 amino acids. V shed 1 base and J 4 bases; nucleotides not matched to a gene: 9. The CDR3 reads CASSLDWQGAGYEQYF. The DNA of the CDR3 is TGTGCCAGCAGCTTAGATTGGCAGGGGGCTGGGTACGAGCAGTACTTC.

V and J are TRBV24-1 and TRBJ1-1, with 9 nucleotides matching TRBD1. Germline CDR1 is KGHDR and CDR2 is SFDVKD. There are 13 residues in the CDR3. V lost 2 bases, J lost 8 bases, and 2 bases stayed unmatched. The DNA for the CDR3 is TGTGCCACCAGTGATTGGGGGACAGGGGAAGCTTTCTTT. Translated: CATSDWGTGEAFF.

This clonotype was observed many times. V is TRBV6-5 and J is TRBJ2-1; D gene uncertain. Germline-derived CDR1 and CDR2 are MNHEY and SVGAGI. The CDR3 has 14 amino acids. The V gene lost 2 bases and the J gene lost 4 bases, with 9 bases spanning the gap. The CDR3 sequence is CASSYTGRYNEQFF. The CDR3 coding sequence is TGTGCCAGCAGTTACACGGGTCGTTACAATGAGCAGTTCTTC.

The V call is TRBV19, the J call TRBJ1-1; 7 nucleotides agree with TRBD1. The CDR3 runs to 13 residues. Losses at the gene ends were 4 bases for V and 5 bases for J; bases not matched to a gene: 4. In germline, CDR1 is LNHDA, CDR2 SQIVND (reference sequence). As DNA, the CDR3 is TGTGCCAGTAGTAAAGACAGGGAAACTGAAGCTTTCTTT. Translating it yields CASSKDRETEAFF.

This clonotype has only a few counts. The chain links TRBV3-1 to TRBJ2-3; D tentatively fits TRBD1 or TRBD2 (5 bases each). The germline gives CDR1 LGHDT, CDR2 YNNKEL (reference sequence). The CDR3 totals 16 residues. Deletions cut 1 base from V and 3 bases from J, with 14 bases between. The CDR3 nucleotides read TGTGCCAGCAGCCAAGCCTCGGGACGGGCAACAGATACGCAGTATTTT. Its translation: CASSQASGRATDTQYF.

This clonotype has at least ten counts. The chain couples TRBV20-1 to TRBJ2-2, with TRBD2 as a possible D gene (6 bases). Germline V gene lookup returns CDR1 DFQATT and CDR2 SNEGSKA (reference sequence). There are 15 residues in the CDR3. The V end lost 0 bases, the J end lost 0 bases, and 8 bases lay between the germline ends. The CDR3: CSARDAGTNTGELFF. The CDR3 DNA sequence: TGCAGTGCTAGAGACGCGGGGACGAACACCGGGGAGCTGTTTTTT.

In this sample, this clonotype turned up many times. CDR3 sequence: CAYAYAEAFF. DNA for the CDR3: TGTGCCTACGCCTACGCTGAAGCTTTCTTT. The chain is built from TRBV30 and TRBJ1-1; D is unresolved. The V end was cut by 7 bases, the J end by 6 bases, with 9 bases between. In germline, CDR1 is GTSNPN, CDR2 SVGIG (reference sequence). This CDR3 contains 10 residues.

This clonotype was found a few times. The chain has TRBV19 and TRBJ2-1; 7 nucleotides line up with TRBD2. Per germline, CDR1 LNHDA and CDR2 SQIVND (reference sequence). This CDR3 spans 16 amino acids. V gave up 5 bases and J gave up 0 bases; unmatched junction bases: 7. The DNA of the CDR3 is TGTGCCAGTAGTTGGGCTAGCGGAAGCTCCTACAATGAGCAGTTCTTC. This translates into CASSWASGSSYNEQFF.